This TCR beta chain comes out of a study of CD8 T cells in ankylosing spondylitis. Overall study results and limits: Clones linked to the disease showed a CD8+ phenotype. They occurred at relatively low frequencies in peripheral blood. Reportedly, disease-linked clones are significantly enriched in ankylosing spondylitis patients' matched synovial fluid. In reactive arthritis synovial fluid and blood, some motif variants had been reported before. What appeared characteristic of ankylosing spondylitis blood was a TCR beta motif of eight highly homologous variants.

Researchers built TCR beta libraries using quantitative 5'-RACE with molecular barcodes. Each CDR3 protein is one row after TCRdb ran MiXCR on the 5' RACE reads. The sample lists 330,000 or so distinct CDR3 sequences, 6.5% to 10% occurring once. The CDR3 extends over 16 amino acids. The germline CDR1 and CDR2 sequences are MNHEY and SMNVEV (reference sequence). The J segment lost 5 bases and the V segment lost 5 bases, leaving 8 bases of the junction unmatched. Ten or more counts support this clonotype. The antigen remains undetermined. This clonotype originated in a male donor with ankylosing spondylitis. Sequenced material: blood, either unsorted or a sorted T cell fraction (not recorded which). The V call is TRBV27, the J call TRBJ2-1, with 11 nucleotides matching TRBD2. CDR3 nucleotides: TGTGCCAGCAGTCCGGGACTAGCGGAGATAAACAATGAGCAGTTCTTC. Its translation: CASSPGLAEINNEQFF.